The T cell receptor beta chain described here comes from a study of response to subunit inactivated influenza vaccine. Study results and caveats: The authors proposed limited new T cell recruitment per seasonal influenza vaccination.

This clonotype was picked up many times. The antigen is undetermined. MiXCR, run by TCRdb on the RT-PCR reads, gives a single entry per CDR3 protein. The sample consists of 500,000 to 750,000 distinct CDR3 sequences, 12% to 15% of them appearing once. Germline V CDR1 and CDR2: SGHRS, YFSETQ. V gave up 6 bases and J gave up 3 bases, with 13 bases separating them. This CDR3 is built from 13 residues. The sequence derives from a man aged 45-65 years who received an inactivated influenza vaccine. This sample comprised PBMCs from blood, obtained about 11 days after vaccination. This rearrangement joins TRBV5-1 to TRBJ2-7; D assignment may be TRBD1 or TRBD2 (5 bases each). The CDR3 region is CASNRDGYYEQYF. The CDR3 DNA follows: TGCGCCAGCAACCGGGACGGATACTACGAGCAGTACTTC.